One sample yielded the 15 T cell receptor beta chains listed below, sequenced in a study of OX40 agonist ivuxolimab in advanced cancers. The table came from immunoSEQ multiplex PCR; TCRdb's copy has only in-frame clones and leaves some out. Seen here are 60,000 or so clones, approximately 87% observed once, and the top ten hold around 5.2%. Sequenced here: CD4+ or CD8+ T cells sorted from blood, sampled in a trial of the OX40 agonist ivuxolimab. These receptors all stem from an adult with an advanced solid tumor such as melanoma, head and neck, liver or kidney cancer.

The J gene is TRBJ2-3, the V gene TRBV5-1, with a tentative D call TRBD2 (6 bases). The V end lost 4 bases, the J end lost 2 bases, and 17 bases lay between the germline ends. CDR3 length: 16 amino acids. CDR1 and CDR2 (germline): SGHRS, YFSETQ. CDR3 nucleotide sequence: TGCGCCAGCAGCCCGGAGGGAAGGGTTATCACAGATACGCAGTATTTT. Amino acids: CASSPEGRVITDTQYF. Using reference TRBV5-1 and TRBJ2-3 for the parts outside the CDR3, the full variable domain is KAGVTQTPRYLIKTRGQQVTLSCSPISGHRSVSWYQQTPGQGLQFLFEYFSETQRNKGNFPGRFSGRQFSNSRSEMNVSTLELGDSALYLCASSPEGRVITDTQYFGPGTRLTVL.

The chain joins TRBV7-9 to TRBJ1-4; TRBD1 matches at 7 bases. Germline V gene data show CDR1 as SEHNR and CDR2 as FQNEAQ (reference sequence). This CDR3 region has 15 residues. V lost 1 base to trimming and J lost 7 bases; unmatched junction nucleotides: 6. This CDR3 is CASSLGGGIFEKLFF. The CDR3 nucleotides are TGTGCCAGCAGCTTAGGAGGGGGCATCTTTGAAAAACTGTTTTTT.

This clone occurred once. The genes are TRBV30 and TRBJ1-6; 9 bases agree with TRBD1. CDR1 and CDR2 from the germline V gene are GTSNPN and SVGIG (reference sequence). This CDR3 is built from 13 residues. The V segment lost 1 base and the J segment 9 bases; nucleotides outside the gene matches: 1. The DNA for the CDR3 is TGTGCCTGGAGTGCGGACAGGGGTTCACCCCTCCACTTT. It is translated as CAWSADRGSPLHF.

The chain employs TRBV6-6 and TRBJ1-3; weak D call: TRBD1 (6 bases). Trimming took 6 bases from V and 6 from J, leaving 15 bases between them. The CDR3 totals 14 residues. CDR1 and CDR2 from the germline V gene are MNHNY and SVGAGI (reference sequence). The CDR3 nucleotides are TGTGCCAGCAGCCTAACAACAGGGTCAAACACCATATATTTT. Translating it yields CASSLTTGSNTIYF.

The chain combines TRBV5-1 with TRBJ1-2; 7 bases are a match to TRBD1. V dropped 3 bases and J dropped 6; count of bases not matched to a gene: 14. This CDR3 has 16 residues. Germline assignment: CDR1 SGHRS and CDR2 YFSETQ. The CDR3 sequence: CASSWAGGRPSDGYTF. The CDR3 DNA sequence: TGCGCCAGCAGCTGGGCAGGGGGGCGCCCTTCTGATGGCTACACCTTC.

This clone was counted only a few times. V is TRBV5-1 and J is TRBJ1-6, with 8 bases lining up with TRBD1. V was pared by 4 bases and J by 4 bases, with 4 bases of the junction left unmatched. CDR1 is SGHRS, CDR2 YFSETQ, per germline. The CDR3 length is 15 residues. CDR3 DNA: TGCGCCAGCAGCCCCGGGACAGGTTATAATTCACCCCTCCACTTT. Protein sequence: CASSPGTGYNSPLHF.

The rearrangement joins TRBV7-6 to TRBJ2-2; TRBD2 agrees at 10 bases. The CDR3 has 16 amino acids. The junction had 6 bases not matched to a gene; V was cut back by 1 base and J by 7 bases. The germline V gene encodes CDR1 SGHVS and CDR2 FNYEAQ. The CDR3, as DNA: TGTGCCAGCAGCTTAGGAGCGGGGGGGCAAGTCGGGGAGCTGTTTTTT. This translates into CASSLGAGGQVGELFF.

The J gene is TRBJ2-7, the V gene TRBV4-3; D gene ambiguous. Trimming removed 4 bases from V and 6 bases from J, with 7 bases in between. The CDR3 has 11 residues. CDR1 and CDR2 from the germline V gene are LGHNA and YSLEER. CDR3 residues: CASSLEGEQYF. The CDR3, as DNA: TGCGCCAGCAGCCTCGAAGGCGAGCAGTACTTC.

The rearrangement joins TRBV6-6 to TRBJ1-4; TRBD1 matches at 9 bases. The CDR3 is 14 amino acids. Germline CDR1 and CDR2: MNHNY and SVGAGI (reference sequence). The trim removed 7 bases at V and 7 bases at J, leaving 7 bases unmatched. CDR3 sequence: CASNLGTGFEKLFF. Here the CDR3 DNA reads TGTGCCAGCAACCTCGGGACAGGGTTTGAAAAACTGTTTTTT.

This chain connects TRBV10-3 to TRBJ2-2; D is possibly TRBD2 (6 bases). V was shortened by 6 bases and J by 4 bases, with 15 bases between the two germline ends. Germline values: CDR1 ENHRY, CDR2 SYGVKD. This CDR3 region has 15 residues. DNA of the CDR3: TGTGCCATCAGCGAGACCCGGGACTCCACCGGGGAGCTGTTTTTT. Its translation: CAISETRDSTGELFF.

The rearrangement links TRBV27 to TRBJ2-5; D might be TRBD2 (6 bases). Trimming shortened V by 6 bases and J by 5 bases, and 13 bases separated the two germline ends. CDR1 is MNHEY, CDR2 SMNVEV, per germline (reference sequence). CDR3 length equals 13 residues. CDR3 bases: TGTGCCAGCAGAAGAACGGGGGTGGAGACCCAGTACTTC. Amino acid sequence: CASRRTGVETQYF.

V gene TRBV7-2 combines with J gene TRBJ2-7, with 11 nucleotides matching TRBD1. The CDR3 totals 13 residues. V was clipped by 5 bases and J by 6 bases; unmatched bases: 3. CDR1 and CDR2 (germline): SGHTA, FQGNSA. The CDR3 loop is CASSGQGAGEQYF. CDR3 nucleotides: TGTGCCAGCAGCGGACAGGGGGCTGGCGAGCAGTACTTC.

The rearrangement joins TRBV11-2 to TRBJ2-5; TRBD2 aligns across 13 bases. Trimming took 5 bases from V and 4 from J; bases not matched to a gene: 7. Germline CDR1 and CDR2: SGHAT and FQNNGV. This CDR3 has 16 residues. CDR3 in amino acids: CASSGLAGVKRETQYF. For the CDR3, the DNA is TGTGCCAGCAGCGGACTAGCGGGAGTAAAAAGAGAGACCCAGTACTTC.

V usage is TRBV7-2 and J usage is TRBJ2-3; D call uncertain. V lost 5 bases, J lost 5 bases, and 14 bases lay in between. Per the germline V gene, CDR1 is SGHTA and CDR2 is FQGNSA. This CDR3 has 14 residues. The CDR3 sequence: CASSQGPSGDTQYF. Written as DNA, the CDR3 is TGTGCCAGCAGCCAAGGGCCCTCGGGAGATACGCAGTATTTT.

The J gene is TRBJ1-3, the V gene TRBV18; TRBD1 agrees at 7 bases. V was pared by 5 bases and J by 0 bases, with 22 bases of the junction left unmatched. Germline V lookup: CDR1 KGHSH, CDR2 LQKENI. The CDR3 consists of 21 residues. The CDR3, as DNA: TGTGCCAGCTCATGGTCGATAATAACCGGGACAGACTCCCTCTCTGGAAACACCATATATTTT. Its protein product is CASSWSIITGTDSLSGNTIYF.